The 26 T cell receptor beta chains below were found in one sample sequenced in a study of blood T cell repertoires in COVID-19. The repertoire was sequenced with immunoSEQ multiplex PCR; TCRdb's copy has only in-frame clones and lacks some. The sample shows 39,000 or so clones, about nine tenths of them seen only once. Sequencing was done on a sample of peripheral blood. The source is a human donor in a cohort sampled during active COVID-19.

The DNA of the CDR3 is TGTGCCAGCAGTTCAACGGGACAGCTCCGGGTTGAGCAGTACTTC. This encodes CASSSTGQLRVEQYF. The rearrangement links TRBV28 to TRBJ2-7, with TRBD1 matching 7 bases. The V gene end was trimmed by 4 bases and the J gene end by 7 bases; junction bases not matched to a gene: 13. This CDR3 is built from 15 residues. Germline CDR1 is MDHEN and CDR2 is SYDVKM.

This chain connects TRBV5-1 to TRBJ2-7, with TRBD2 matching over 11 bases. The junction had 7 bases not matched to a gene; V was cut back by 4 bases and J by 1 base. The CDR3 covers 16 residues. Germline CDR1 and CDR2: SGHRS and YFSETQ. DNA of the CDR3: TGCGCCAGCAGCCCCGGTGGGACTAGCGGTTCCTACGAGCAGTACTTC. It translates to CASSPGGTSGSYEQYF.

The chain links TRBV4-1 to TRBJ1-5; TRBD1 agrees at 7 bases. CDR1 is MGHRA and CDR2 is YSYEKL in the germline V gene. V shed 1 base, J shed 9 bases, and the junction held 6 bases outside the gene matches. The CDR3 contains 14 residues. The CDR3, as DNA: TGCGCCAGCAGCCAAGCCGACAGGGTAAGGCCCCAGCATTTT. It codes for CASSQADRVRPQHF.

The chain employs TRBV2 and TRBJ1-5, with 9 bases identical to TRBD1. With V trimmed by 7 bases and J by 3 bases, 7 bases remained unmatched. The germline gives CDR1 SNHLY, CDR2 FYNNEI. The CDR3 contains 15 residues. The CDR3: CASTRTGELNQPQHF. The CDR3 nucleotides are TGTGCCAGCACCCGGACAGGGGAACTCAATCAGCCCCAGCATTTT.

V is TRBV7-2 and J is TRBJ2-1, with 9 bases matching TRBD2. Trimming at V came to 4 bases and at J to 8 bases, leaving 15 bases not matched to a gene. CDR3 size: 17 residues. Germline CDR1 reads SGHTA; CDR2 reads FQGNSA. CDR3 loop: CASSWKASGIFLHEQFF. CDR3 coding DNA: TGTGCCAGCAGCTGGAAGGCTAGCGGGATATTCCTGCATGAGCAGTTCTTC.

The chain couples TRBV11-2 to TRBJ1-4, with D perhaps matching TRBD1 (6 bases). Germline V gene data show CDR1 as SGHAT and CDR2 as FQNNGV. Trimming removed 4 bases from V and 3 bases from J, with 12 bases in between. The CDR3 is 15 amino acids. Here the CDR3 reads CASSSPGQSNEKLFF. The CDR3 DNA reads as TGTGCCAGCAGCTCCCCCGGACAGTCTAATGAAAAACTGTTTTTT.

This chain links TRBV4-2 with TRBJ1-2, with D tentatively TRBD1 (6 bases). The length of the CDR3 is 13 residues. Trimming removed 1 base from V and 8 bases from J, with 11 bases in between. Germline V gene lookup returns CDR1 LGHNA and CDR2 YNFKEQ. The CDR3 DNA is TGTGCCAGCAGCCAAGTGGGGGCGAACGGCTACACCTTC. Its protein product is CASSQVGANGYTF.

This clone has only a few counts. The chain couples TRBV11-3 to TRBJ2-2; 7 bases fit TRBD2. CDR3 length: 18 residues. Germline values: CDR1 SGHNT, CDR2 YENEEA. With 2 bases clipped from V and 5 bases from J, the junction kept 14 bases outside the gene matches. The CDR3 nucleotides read TGTGCCAGCAGCTTATCGAGGATGGGGCTAGCGGCTACCGGGGAGCTGTTTTTT. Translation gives CASSLSRMGLAATGELFF.

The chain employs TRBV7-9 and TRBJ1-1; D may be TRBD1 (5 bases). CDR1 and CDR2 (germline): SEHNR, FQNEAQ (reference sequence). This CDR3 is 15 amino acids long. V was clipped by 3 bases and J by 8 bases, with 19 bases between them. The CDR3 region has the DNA TGTGCCAGCAGCTTTTCCCCGGTTGGGTGGGGCGAAGCTTTCTTT. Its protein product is CASSFSPVGWGEAFF.

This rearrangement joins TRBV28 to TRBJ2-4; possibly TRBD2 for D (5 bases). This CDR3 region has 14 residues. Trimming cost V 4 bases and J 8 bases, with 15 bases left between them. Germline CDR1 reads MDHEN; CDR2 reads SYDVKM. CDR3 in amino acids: CASSYPRAAHIQYF. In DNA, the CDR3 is TGTGCCAGCAGTTACCCGCGGGCAGCCCACATTCAGTACTTC.

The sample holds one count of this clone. As DNA, the CDR3 is TGTGCCAGCAGTGAAGCGCATAGAGGAGATACGCAGTATTTT. The encoded protein is CASSEAHRGDTQYF. The chain uses TRBV6-1 and TRBJ2-3; no firm D call. CDR3 size: 14 residues. Germline assignment: CDR1 MNHNS and CDR2 SASEGT. Between the trimmed V and J ends, which lost 0 bases and 5 bases, there was a span of 9 bases.

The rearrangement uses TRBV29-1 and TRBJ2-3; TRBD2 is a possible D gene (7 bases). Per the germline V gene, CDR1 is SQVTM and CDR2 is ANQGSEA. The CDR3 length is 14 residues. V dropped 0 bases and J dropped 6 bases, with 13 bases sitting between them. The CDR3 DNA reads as TGCAGCGTTGAAGAGGGGGGGGCTGCTGATACGCAGTATTTT. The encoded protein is CSVEEGGAADTQYF.

DNA of the CDR3: TGTGCCAGCAGAGTGCTATGGGCGGGACTAGCGGAAATAGAGACCCAGTACTTC. Its protein is CASRVLWAGLAEIETQYF. The genes are TRBV6-4 and TRBJ2-5; 11 bases line up with TRBD2. The CDR3 is 18 residues long. The J segment lost 4 bases and the V segment lost 6 bases, leaving 16 bases of the junction unmatched. Per the germline V gene, CDR1 is MRHNA and CDR2 is SNTAGT.

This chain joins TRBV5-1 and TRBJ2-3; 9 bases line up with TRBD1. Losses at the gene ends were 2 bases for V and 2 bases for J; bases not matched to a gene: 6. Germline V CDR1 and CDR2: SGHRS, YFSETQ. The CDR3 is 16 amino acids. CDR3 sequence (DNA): TGCGCCAGCAGCTTACAGGGGGCCGGTTACACAGATACGCAGTATTTT. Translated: CASSLQGAGYTDTQYF.

The CDR3 coding sequence is TGTGCCAGCAGTTACTCGACAGGAGAGACCCAGTACTTC. Translating it yields CASSYSTGETQYF. The chain combines TRBV6-2 or TRBV6-3 with TRBJ2-5; D might be TRBD1 (6 bases). The CDR3 is 13 amino acids. Germline V gene data show CDR1 as MNHEY and CDR2 as SVGEGT. V lost 0 bases to trimming and J lost 4 bases, with 6 bases between them.

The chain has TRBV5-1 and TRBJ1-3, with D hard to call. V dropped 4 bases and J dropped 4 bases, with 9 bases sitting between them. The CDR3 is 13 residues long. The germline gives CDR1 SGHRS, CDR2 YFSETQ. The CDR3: CASSQDPGNTIYF. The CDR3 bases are TGCGCCAGCAGCCAGGATCCCGGAAACACCATATATTTT.

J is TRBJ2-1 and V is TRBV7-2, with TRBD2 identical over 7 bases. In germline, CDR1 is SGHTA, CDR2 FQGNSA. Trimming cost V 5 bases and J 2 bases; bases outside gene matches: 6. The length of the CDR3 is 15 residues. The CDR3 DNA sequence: TGTGCCAGCAGCCCAAGGGAGGGGACCTACAATGAGCAGTTCTTC. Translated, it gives CASSPREGTYNEQFF.

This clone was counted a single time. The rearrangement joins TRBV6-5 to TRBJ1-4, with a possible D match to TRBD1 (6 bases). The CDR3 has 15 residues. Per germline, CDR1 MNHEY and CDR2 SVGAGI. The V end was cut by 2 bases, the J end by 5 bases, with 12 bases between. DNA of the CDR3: TGTGCCAGCAGTTACGGGACAACAGGAAATGAAAAACTGTTTTTT. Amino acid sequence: CASSYGTTGNEKLFF.

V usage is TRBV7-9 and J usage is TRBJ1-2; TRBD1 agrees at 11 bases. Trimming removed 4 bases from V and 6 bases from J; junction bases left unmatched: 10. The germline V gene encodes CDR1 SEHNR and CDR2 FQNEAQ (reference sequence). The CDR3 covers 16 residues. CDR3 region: CASSSSGTGGSHGYTF. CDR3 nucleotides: TGTGCCAGCAGCTCCTCCGGGACAGGGGGGTCTCATGGCTACACCTTC.

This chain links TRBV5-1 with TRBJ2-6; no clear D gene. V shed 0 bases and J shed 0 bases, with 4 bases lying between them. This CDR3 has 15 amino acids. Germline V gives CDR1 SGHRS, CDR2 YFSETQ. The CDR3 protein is CASSLGSSGANVLTF. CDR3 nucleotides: TGCGCCAGCAGCTTGGGGAGCTCTGGGGCCAACGTCCTGACTTTC.

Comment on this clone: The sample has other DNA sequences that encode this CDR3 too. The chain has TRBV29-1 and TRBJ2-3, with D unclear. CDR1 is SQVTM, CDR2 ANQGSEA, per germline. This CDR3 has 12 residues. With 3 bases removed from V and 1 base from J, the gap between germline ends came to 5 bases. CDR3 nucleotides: TGCAGCGTTGACTCAGGCACAGATACGCAGTATTTT. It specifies CSVDSGTDTQYF.

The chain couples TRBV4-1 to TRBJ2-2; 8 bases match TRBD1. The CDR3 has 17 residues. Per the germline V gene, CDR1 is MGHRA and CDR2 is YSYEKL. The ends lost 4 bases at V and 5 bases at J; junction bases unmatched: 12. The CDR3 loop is CASSRPEGQVRTGELFF. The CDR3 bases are TGCGCCAGCAGCCGACCGGAGGGACAGGTGCGAACCGGGGAGCTGTTTTTT.

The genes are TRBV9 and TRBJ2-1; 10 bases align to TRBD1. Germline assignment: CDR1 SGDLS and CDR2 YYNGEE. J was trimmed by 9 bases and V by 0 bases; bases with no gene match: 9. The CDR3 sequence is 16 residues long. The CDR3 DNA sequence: TGTGCCAGCAGCGTAGCACGACAGGGGGCGACGGGTGAGCAGTTCTTC. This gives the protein CASSVARQGATGEQFF.

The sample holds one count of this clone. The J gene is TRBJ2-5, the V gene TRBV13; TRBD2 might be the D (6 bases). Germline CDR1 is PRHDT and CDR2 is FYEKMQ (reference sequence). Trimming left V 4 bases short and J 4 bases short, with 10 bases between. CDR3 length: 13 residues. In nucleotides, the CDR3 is TGTGCCAGCAGCTCCCGGGGGTTAGAGACCCAGTACTTC. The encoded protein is CASSSRGLETQYF.

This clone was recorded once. The CDR3 DNA reads as TGTGCCAGCTCACCGTTACCGGGACAGGGCTCCTACGAGCAGTACTTC. Protein: CASSPLPGQGSYEQYF. The rearrangement uses TRBV18 and TRBJ2-7; 9 bases match TRBD1. The germline gives CDR1 KGHSH, CDR2 LQKENI. Trimming took 3 bases from V and 0 from J; bases not matched to a gene: 6. The CDR3 has 16 amino acids.

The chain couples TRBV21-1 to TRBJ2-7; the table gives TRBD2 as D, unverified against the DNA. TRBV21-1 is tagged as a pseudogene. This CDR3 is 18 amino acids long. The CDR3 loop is CASSKGKRTNKSSYEQYF. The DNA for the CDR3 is TGTGCCAGCAGCAAAGGAAAGCGGACCAACAAAAGCTCCTACGAGCAGTACTTC.